Sequencing of this T cell receptor (beta chain) was carried out in a study of glioma-infiltrating T cells after dendritic cell vaccination. Study-level results: The cohort had few patients with full blood and tumor sets.

Time point noted: after dendritic cell vaccination, including at tumor progression/relapse. The CDR3 length is 14 residues. Germline-derived CDR1 and CDR2 are SNHLY and FYNNEI. The V end lost 7 bases, the J end lost 0 bases, and 7 bases lay between the germline ends. Remarks on this clone: What it binds is not known.

The primer mix had 60 V beta and 13 J beta primers. Assay used: immunoSEQ multiplex PCR; TCRdb lists only in-frame clones, some missing. The profile shows 65,000 or so clones, around nine tenths of them singletons. The rearrangement joins TRBV2 to TRBJ1-6, with D hard to call. This receptor was taken from a human donor with glioblastoma. Sequencing used blood, obtained after dendritic cell vaccination. The CDR3 DNA reads TGTGCCAGCAAAGAGAACTCCTATAATTCACCCCTCCACTTT. This sequence encodes CASKENSYNSPLHF. The variable domain in full, completed from reference TRBV2 and TRBJ1-6, reads EPEVTQTPSHQVTQMGQEVILRCVPISNHLYFYWYRQILGQKVEFLVSFYNNEISEKSEIFDDQFSVERPDGSNFTLKIRSTKLEDSAMYFCASKENSYNSPLHFGNGTRLTVT.